The rows below give T cell receptor beta chains drawn from one sample of a study of shared clonotypes between healthy human individuals. Generated by immunoSEQ multiplex PCR, the TCRdb table keeps only in-frame clones and is missing some. In the table there are millions of clones, more than 85% of which are singletons. Sample: naive CD8+ T cells from PBMCs. The source is a young man in good health. Some clones in this sample may be carry-over from other donors' samples. Both conserved end residues are part of each CDR3. D genes are given only for firm matches. Part of the rows lack a size; the others show once, few, many or a class for expanded clones.

clone size: NA
J gene: TRBJ2-1
V gene: TRBV18
D gene: TRBD2
CDR3 DNA: TGTGCCAGCTCACCGGGGGGGTCCGTGGTATACAATGAGCAGTTCTTC
CDR3 protein: CASSPGGSVVYNEQFF

clone size: NA
J gene: TRBJ1-2
V gene: TRBV27
D gene: TRBD1
CDR3 DNA: TGTGCCAGCAGTTCGGACAGGAGCTATGGCTACACCTTC
CDR3 protein: CASSSDRSYGYTF

clone size: once
J gene: TRBJ1-2
V gene: TRBV6-1
D gene: NA
CDR3 DNA: TGTGCCAGCAGTGAAAAGTGGGAACGGGGCTATGGCTACACCTTC
CDR3 protein: CASSEKWERGYGYTF

clone size: once
J gene: TRBJ2-1
V gene: TRBV4-3
D gene: TRBD1
CDR3 DNA: TGCGCCAGCAGCCCTGGACAGGGGATTAAGGATGAGCAGTTCTTC
CDR3 protein: CASSPGQGIKDEQFF

clone size: NA
J gene: TRBJ2-3
V gene: TRBV2
D gene: NA
CDR3 DNA: TGTGCCAGCACCCTTAGAAGCCAGCTCACAGATACGCAGTATTTT
CDR3 protein: CASTLRSQLTDTQYF

clone size: NA
J gene: TRBJ2-2
V gene: TRBV7-6
D gene: NA
CDR3 DNA: TGTGCCAGCAGCTTCACACCTAGGGCAGGGTCCGGGGAGCTGTTTTTT
CDR3 protein: CASSFTPRAGSGELFF

clone size: NA
J gene: TRBJ2-7
V gene: TRBV10-3
D gene: NA
CDR3 DNA: TGTGCCATCAGTGAGTACCAGGTAATAGGCGAGCAGTACTTC
CDR3 protein: CAISEYQVIGEQYF

clone size: NA
J gene: TRBJ1-2
V gene: TRBV6-6
D gene: NA
CDR3 DNA: TGTGCCAGCAGTTACGAAGGGGGGAATGGCTACACCTTC
CDR3 protein: CASSYEGGNGYTF

clone size: NA
J gene: TRBJ2-3
V gene: TRBV7-9
D gene: TRBD1
CDR3 DNA: TGTGCCAGCAGCTCCTACAGGGGGCCGAGCACAGATACGCAGTATTTT
CDR3 protein: CASSSYRGPSTDTQYF

clone size: NA
J gene: TRBJ2-7
V gene: TRBV10-3
D gene: TRBD2
CDR3 DNA: TGTGCCACTAATGAGGGACTAGCGGGATTGTACGAGCAGTACTTC
CDR3 protein: CATNEGLAGLYEQYF

clone size: NA
J gene: TRBJ1-5
V gene: TRBV28
D gene: NA
CDR3 DNA: TGTGCCAGCAGTACCATGACAGAGAAGGCTATACGGTTAGGGCAGCCCCAGCATTTT
CDR3 protein: CASSTMTEKAIRLGQPQHF

clone size: NA
J gene: TRBJ1-1
V gene: TRBV9
D gene: TRBD1
CDR3 DNA: TGTGCCAGCAGCGAGAGGACAGGGAGGAACACTGAAGCTTTCTTT
CDR3 protein: CASSERTGRNTEAFF

clone size: NA
J gene: TRBJ1-4
V gene: TRBV5-6
D gene: TRBD1
CDR3 DNA: TGTGCCAGCAGCCCTGGACAGGGGAATGAAAAACTGTTTTTT
CDR3 protein: CASSPGQGNEKLFF

clone size: NA
J gene: TRBJ2-7
V gene: TRBV7-9
D gene: NA
CDR3 DNA: TGTGCCAGCAGCTTAGCCATCGACGAGCAGTACTTC
CDR3 protein: CASSLAIDEQYF

clone size: once
J gene: TRBJ2-7
V gene: TRBV2
D gene: NA
CDR3 DNA: TGTGCCAGCAGTGATGGGGACGAACACTACGAGCAGTACTTC
CDR3 protein: CASSDGDEHYEQYF

clone size: NA
J gene: TRBJ2-7
V gene: TRBV28
D gene: NA
CDR3 DNA: TGTGCCAGCAGTTTTTCCCGACCCACCTACGAGCAGTACTTC
CDR3 protein: CASSFSRPTYEQYF

clone size: NA
J gene: TRBJ2-2
V gene: TRBV12-5
D gene: TRBD1
CDR3 DNA: TGTGCTAGTGGTACGGGGACAGGCCTAGACACCGGGGAGCTGTTTTTT
CDR3 protein: CASGTGTGLDTGELFF

clone size: NA
J gene: TRBJ1-5
V gene: TRBV27
D gene: NA
CDR3 DNA: TGTGCCAGCAGGAAGGGCAATCAGCCCCAGCATTTT
CDR3 protein: CASRKGNQPQHF

clone size: NA
J gene: TRBJ2-1
V gene: TRBV14
D gene: NA
CDR3 DNA: TGTGCCAGCAGCCTTCAACGGCTAGCGAAATACAATGAGCAGTTCTTC
CDR3 protein: CASSLQRLAKYNEQFF

clone size: NA
J gene: TRBJ2-2
V gene: TRBV7-9
D gene: NA
CDR3 DNA: TGTGCCAGCAGCCCTCTTCCTATGAGCACCGGGGAGCTGTTTTTT
CDR3 protein: CASSPLPMSTGELFF

clone size: NA
J gene: TRBJ2-1
V gene: TRBV7-2
D gene: NA
CDR3 DNA: TGTGCCAGCGGCAAGGGAGACTACAATGAGCAGTTCTTC
CDR3 protein: CASGKGDYNEQFF

clone size: NA
J gene: TRBJ1-2
V gene: TRBV7-9
D gene: NA
CDR3 DNA: TGTGCCAGCAGCTTAGGGACACCCCAGTATTCTAACTATGGCTACACCTTC
CDR3 protein: CASSLGTPQYSNYGYTF

clone size: NA
J gene: TRBJ2-7
V gene: TRBV27
D gene: TRBD2
CDR3 DNA: TGTGCCAGCAGCCCCGGGACTAGCGTGACCAATTACGAGCAGTACTTC
CDR3 protein: CASSPGTSVTNYEQYF

clone size: NA
J gene: TRBJ1-2
V gene: TRBV10-3
D gene: TRBD1
CDR3 DNA: TGTGCCATCAGAGAAATGACAGGGTTCGACTATGGCTACACCTTC
CDR3 protein: CAIREMTGFDYGYTF

clone size: NA
J gene: TRBJ1-5
V gene: TRBV7-9
D gene: TRBD1
CDR3 DNA: TGTGCCAGCAGCTGGGCCGGGACAGGGGTACAGCCCCAGCATTTT
CDR3 protein: CASSWAGTGVQPQHF

clone size: NA
J gene: TRBJ2-3
V gene: TRBV19
D gene: TRBD1
CDR3 DNA: TGTGCCAGTAGCACCGAGACAGGGGTCGGCACAGATACGCAGTATTTT
CDR3 protein: CASSTETGVGTDTQYF

clone size: NA
J gene: TRBJ2-1
V gene: TRBV4-1
D gene: TRBD2
CDR3 DNA: TGCGCCAGCAGCCCCTGGACTAGCGGGAGCAACAATGAGCAGTTCTTC
CDR3 protein: CASSPWTSGSNNEQFF

clone size: NA
J gene: TRBJ2-4
V gene: TRBV27
D gene: TRBD2
CDR3 DNA: TGTGCCAGCAGCCAAAACACGGCGGGGGGAATGGACATTCAGTACTTC
CDR3 protein: CASSQNTAGGMDIQYF

clone size: NA
J gene: TRBJ1-1
V gene: TRBV9
D gene: TRBD1
CDR3 DNA: TGTGCCAGCAGCGCCCCCGCGACAGGGATAACTGAAGCTTTCTTT
CDR3 protein: CASSAPATGITEAFF

clone size: NA
J gene: TRBJ1-2
V gene: TRBV5-4
D gene: NA
CDR3 DNA: TGTGCCAGCAGCTTGTACACAGGGAGCCGAAATGGCTACACCTTC
CDR3 protein: CASSLYTGSRNGYTF

clone size: NA
J gene: TRBJ2-1
V gene: TRBV30
D gene: NA
CDR3 DNA: TGTGCCTGGAGGGGACTGAGGGGATACAGTGAGCAGTTCTTC
CDR3 protein: CAWRGLRGYSEQFF

clone size: NA
J gene: TRBJ1-1
V gene: TRBV5-5
D gene: NA
CDR3 DNA: TGTGCCAGCAGCCCCTCTCCCATGAACACTGAAGCTTTCTTT
CDR3 protein: CASSPSPMNTEAFF

clone size: NA
J gene: TRBJ2-2
V gene: TRBV29-1
D gene: TRBD2
CDR3 DNA: TGCAGCGTTCAAGGGTTAGCGGGAGAAACCGGGGAGCTGTTTTTT
CDR3 protein: CSVQGLAGETGELFF

clone size: once
J gene: TRBJ1-1
V gene: TRBV28
D gene: NA
CDR3 DNA: TGTGCCAGCAGTTTGGCCGGGACCGGGAACACTGAAGCTTTCTTT
CDR3 protein: CASSLAGTGNTEAFF

clone size: NA
J gene: TRBJ2-3
V gene: TRBV9
D gene: NA
CDR3 DNA: TGTGCCAGCAGCGTAGGTGGGGGGTTGGATACGCAGTATTTT
CDR3 protein: CASSVGGGLDTQYF

clone size: NA
J gene: TRBJ2-5
V gene: TRBV7-9
D gene: TRBD1
CDR3 DNA: TGTGCCAGCAGCTGGGACAGGGAACCCCAAGAGACCCAGTACTTC
CDR3 protein: CASSWDREPQETQYF

clone size: NA
J gene: TRBJ2-1
V gene: TRBV9
D gene: TRBD2
CDR3 DNA: TGTGCCAGCAGCATTAGCGGGAGCTCCTACAATGAGCAGTTCTTC
CDR3 protein: CASSISGSSYNEQFF

clone size: NA
J gene: TRBJ2-7
V gene: TRBV28
D gene: NA
CDR3 DNA: TGTGCCAGCAGTTTAAACCCAGGGACGCTGTCCTACGAGCAGTACTTC
CDR3 protein: CASSLNPGTLSYEQYF

clone size: NA
J gene: TRBJ1-5
V gene: TRBV5-1
D gene: NA
CDR3 DNA: TGCGCCAGCAGCTTGGAAGGTCCGGGGAACAGAAATCAGCCCCAGCATTTT
CDR3 protein: CASSLEGPGNRNQPQHF

clone size: NA
J gene: TRBJ1-3
V gene: TRBV27
D gene: NA
CDR3 DNA: TGTGCCAGCAGTCCCTACCCCGACAGAGACTCTGGAAACACCATATATTTT
CDR3 protein: CASSPYPDRDSGNTIYF

clone size: NA
J gene: TRBJ1-1
V gene: TRBV7-9
D gene: NA
CDR3 DNA: TGTGCCAGCAGCTGGGGACCCGATTTTGAAGCTTTCTTT
CDR3 protein: CASSWGPDFEAFF

clone size: NA
J gene: TRBJ2-2
V gene: TRBV19
D gene: NA
CDR3 DNA: TGTGCCAGTACCGGGATCCTATCTATGGGCGGGGAGCTGTTTTTT
CDR3 protein: CASTGILSMGGELFF

clone size: few
J gene: TRBJ2-1
V gene: TRBV7-9
D gene: NA
CDR3 DNA: TGTGCCAGCGCCGGGAGCGATGAGCAGTTCTTC
CDR3 protein: CASAGSDEQFF

clone size: NA
J gene: TRBJ1-1
V gene: TRBV5-1
D gene: NA
CDR3 DNA: TGCGCCAGCAGTGGGGGGCCGAACACTGAAGCTTTCTTT
CDR3 protein: CASSGGPNTEAFF

clone size: NA
J gene: TRBJ2-5
V gene: TRBV7-3
D gene: NA
CDR3 DNA: TGTGCCAGCAGCACAAAAAGGGGAGAGACCCAGTACTTC
CDR3 protein: CASSTKRGETQYF

clone size: NA
J gene: TRBJ2-7
V gene: TRBV27
D gene: TRBD2
CDR3 DNA: TGTGCCAGCAGAATGAGACTAGCCGCCTACGAGCAGTACTTC
CDR3 protein: CASRMRLAAYEQYF

clone size: NA
J gene: TRBJ2-4
V gene: TRBV19
D gene: TRBD1
CDR3 DNA: TGTGCCAGTAGTATAGCGGGACAGGAGATTCAGTACTTC
CDR3 protein: CASSIAGQEIQYF

clone size: NA
J gene: TRBJ2-1
V gene: TRBV6-1
D gene: TRBD2
CDR3 DNA: TGTGCCGCGACTAGCGGGAGCCAAAATGAGCAGTTCTTC
CDR3 protein: CAATSGSQNEQFF

clone size: NA
J gene: TRBJ2-1
V gene: TRBV29-1
D gene: NA
CDR3 DNA: TGCAGCGTTGACGGGGGCTACAATGAGCAGTTCTTC
CDR3 protein: CSVDGGYNEQFF

clone size: NA
J gene: TRBJ2-7
V gene: TRBV7-9
D gene: NA
CDR3 DNA: TGTGCCAGCAGCCCAGCCGGGCTAGCAGAAACCTACGAGCAGTACTTC
CDR3 protein: CASSPAGLAETYEQYF

clone size: NA
J gene: TRBJ2-1
V gene: TRBV5-1
D gene: TRBD1
CDR3 DNA: TGCGCCAGCAGGGGACAGTACAATGAGCAGTTCTTC
CDR3 protein: CASRGQYNEQFF

clone size: NA
J gene: TRBJ2-7
V gene: TRBV28
D gene: TRBD2
CDR3 DNA: TGTGCCAGCGGGCTAGCGGGAGTAGAAGAGCAGTACTTC
CDR3 protein: CASGLAGVEEQYF

clone size: NA
J gene: TRBJ2-5
V gene: TRBV9
D gene: TRBD2
CDR3 DNA: TGTGCCAGCAGCGTAGGGGCAACGGCGGGAGGAAAGACCCAGTACTTC
CDR3 protein: CASSVGATAGGKTQYF